The 12 T cell receptor beta chains presented below share a single source sample, sequenced in a study of blood T cell repertoires in COVID-19. Profiled with immunoSEQ multiplex PCR; TCRdb holds only in-frame clones, not every one. This sample carries approximately 260,000 clones, 75% to 90% of them seen once, and the ten largest clones take 8.6%. Sequencing input: peripheral blood. These receptors were obtained from a human donor in a cohort sampled during active COVID-19.

The chain joins TRBV27 to TRBJ1-1; 9 bases map to TRBD1. The CDR3 has 13 residues. V was pared by 6 bases and J by 4 bases, with 3 bases of the junction left unmatched. The germline gives CDR1 MNHEY, CDR2 SMNVEV (reference sequence). The CDR3 region has the DNA TGTGCCAGCAGCCCGACAGGGGGCACTGAAGCTTTCTTT. It specifies CASSPTGGTEAFF.

The chain links TRBV10-3 to TRBJ2-5; TRBD2 matches 7 bases. The V and J ends lost 4 bases and 4 bases, in that order; junction bases with no gene match: 9. The CDR3 loop spans 15 amino acids. From germline, CDR1 is ENHRY and CDR2 SYGVKD. The chain's CDR3 is CAISVAGTGGETQYF. For the CDR3, the DNA is TGTGCCATCAGTGTTGCCGGGACGGGGGGAGAGACCCAGTACTTC.

The V and J genes are TRBV6-5 and TRBJ1-6, with 8 bases aligning to TRBD1. CDR3 length: 15 amino acids. CDR1 and CDR2 from the germline V gene are MNHEY and SVGAGI. V was pared by 7 bases and J by 7 bases, with 9 bases of the junction left unmatched. The chain's CDR3 is CASTKGTGENSPLHF. The DNA for the CDR3 is TGTGCCAGCACCAAAGGGACAGGAGAAAATTCACCCCTCCACTTT.

The chain uses TRBV2 and TRBJ2-1, with TRBD2 matching over 7 bases. The V gene's germline CDR1 is SNHLY and CDR2 FYNNEI. CDR3 length: 15 residues. The ends lost 5 bases at V and 0 bases at J; junction bases unmatched: 4. The CDR3 DNA sequence: TGTGCCAGCAGTCCAGCGGGGAGCTCCTACAATGAGCAGTTCTTC. Protein sequence: CASSPAGSSYNEQFF.

V usage is TRBV2 and J usage is TRBJ2-7; D is undetermined. The CDR3 contains 16 residues. V lost 1 base, J lost 0 bases, and 13 bases lay in between. Germline V gene lookup returns CDR1 SNHLY and CDR2 FYNNEI. The CDR3 sequence: CASSEVMPQVSYEQYF. CDR3 nucleotides: TGTGCCAGCAGTGAAGTAATGCCGCAGGTCTCCTACGAGCAGTACTTC.

The genes are TRBV11-2 and TRBJ2-5, with D possibly matching TRBD1 (6 bases). Per germline, CDR1 SGHAT and CDR2 FQNNGV. V was trimmed by 5 bases and J by 3 bases, leaving 16 bases between them. The CDR3 contains 15 residues. CDR3 nucleotides: TGTGCCAGCAGCCTACAGGGTGGGTTAGAAGAGACCCAGTACTTC. It yields the protein CASSLQGGLEETQYF.

This clone appeared once. This sequence joins TRBV5-1 and TRBJ2-1; 14 bases align to TRBD2. Per the germline V gene, CDR1 is SGHRS and CDR2 is YFSETQ. The J segment lost 0 bases and the V segment lost 5 bases, leaving 10 bases of the junction unmatched. The CDR3 has 19 residues. CDR3 region: CASSKRGLAGEISYNEQFF. The CDR3 region has the DNA TGCGCCAGCAGTAAACGGGGACTAGCGGGGGAGATCTCCTACAATGAGCAGTTCTTC.

This clone was seen a single time. The genes are TRBV6-2 or TRBV6-3 and TRBJ2-1, with D maybe TRBD2 (6 bases). The CDR3 length is 15 residues. V lost 5 bases and J lost 2, with 13 bases in between. The germline CDR1 and CDR2 sequences are MNHEY and SVGEGT. The CDR3 protein is CASSKGLLTYNEQFF. The CDR3 DNA reads TGTGCCAGCAGTAAGGGACTTCTTACCTACAATGAGCAGTTCTTC.

V and J are TRBV27 and TRBJ2-3; D call uncertain. The V gene's germline CDR1 is MNHEY and CDR2 SMNVEV (reference sequence). V lost 5 bases to trimming and J lost 3 bases, with 21 bases between them. The length of the CDR3 is 17 residues. The CDR3 nucleotides read TGTGCCAGCAGTCCAATACGGCCAGGTGGTTCGACAGATACGCAGTATTTT. The encoded protein is CASSPIRPGGSTDTQYF.

The J gene is TRBJ2-7, the V gene TRBV24-1, with 9 bases fitting TRBD1. The J segment lost 10 bases and the V segment lost 6 bases, leaving 6 bases of the junction unmatched. In germline, CDR1 is KGHDR, CDR2 SFDVKD. The CDR3 length is 12 residues. The CDR3, as DNA: TGTGCCACCAGTAGAGGACAGGGGATTCAGTACTTC. Protein product: CATSRGQGIQYF.

The chain recombines TRBV6-6 with TRBJ2-1; 10 bases fit TRBD1. Germline V lookup: CDR1 MNHNY, CDR2 SVGAGI (reference sequence). J lost 6 bases, V lost 6 bases, and 8 bases had no gene match. The CDR3 consists of 15 residues. DNA for the CDR3: TGTGCCAGCAGCTTTCCGGGACAGGGGACCAATGAGCAGTTCTTC. Translation: CASSFPGQGTNEQFF.

The V and J genes are TRBV24-1 and TRBJ2-1; 10 nucleotides align to TRBD2. CDR3 length equals 16 residues. The germline CDR1 and CDR2 sequences are KGHDR and SFDVKD. Germline trimming cut 4 bases from V and 10 bases from J; bases unmatched to any gene: 12. CDR3 sequence reads: CATSDLLAGTIQEQFF. In nucleotides, the CDR3 is TGTGCCACCAGTGACCTACTAGCGGGGACAATCCAGGAGCAGTTCTTC.